This TCR beta chain was profiled in a study of blood T cell repertoires in COVID-19. There are 14 residues in the CDR3. Trimming took off 2 bases at V and 6 bases at J, with 13 bases between the two ends. The germline V gene has CDR1 LNHDA and CDR2 SQIVND (reference sequence). Generated by immunoSEQ multiplex PCR, the TCRdb table keeps only in-frame clones and is missing some. Among 300,000 or so clones listed, about 93% were seen once. The chain is built from TRBV19 and TRBJ1-1; tentatively, D is TRBD1 (5 bases). Material: PBMCs or T cells enriched from blood (not recorded which). This clonotype originated in a woman aged 25 to 45 who had recovered from COVID-19. The CDR3 DNA reads TGTGCCAGTAGTATACCGGGGGTGGGATCTGAAGCTTTCTTT. It codes for CASSIPGVGSEAFF.